What follows are 24 T cell receptor beta chains derived from one specimen sequenced in a study of OX40 agonist ivuxolimab in advanced cancers. Library method: the immunoSEQ multiplex PCR assay. The table was pulled from immuneACCESS by TCRdb, which kept in-frame rearrangements only. Such tables lose some clones; where checked, under half of the loss comes from unresolved V genes, and the rest has no known cause. The sample table holds around 50,000 clones, of which about 88% were seen once. Roughly 0.67% of the sample is in the top ten clones. The material was CD4+ or CD8+ T cells sorted from blood, obtained in a trial of the OX40 agonist ivuxolimab. The receptors stem from an adult with an advanced solid tumor such as melanoma, head and neck, liver or kidney cancer.

The chain uses TRBV30 and TRBJ2-5, with 9 positions matching TRBD2. V lost 3 bases and J lost 1; bases outside the gene matches: 0. This CDR3 has 13 residues. Germline values: CDR1 GTSNPN, CDR2 SVGIG (reference sequence). This CDR3 reads CAWRTSGQETQYF. In DNA form, the CDR3 reads TGTGCCTGGAGGACTAGCGGCCAAGAGACCCAGTACTTC.

The chain employs TRBV11-1 and TRBJ1-1; D is undetermined. Germline assignment: CDR1 SGHAT and CDR2 FQDESV (reference sequence). Deletions cut 1 base from V and 0 bases from J, with 6 bases between. There are 14 residues in the CDR3. The CDR3 loop is CASSLGRVNTEAFF. Written as DNA, the CDR3 is TGTGCCAGCAGCTTAGGACGGGTGAACACTGAAGCTTTCTTT.

V is TRBV30 and J is TRBJ2-6, with D uncertain. The V end was cut by 3 bases, the J end by 0 bases, with 15 bases between. CDR1 and CDR2 (germline): GTSNPN, SVGIG (reference sequence). CDR3 size: 17 residues. The CDR3 region has the DNA TGTGCCTGGAGCCAAGGTAGCCCAATCTCTGGGGCCAACGTCCTGACTTTC. It encodes CAWSQGSPISGANVLTF. The full variable domain, completed using reference TRBV30 and TRBJ2-6, is SQTIHQWPATLVQPVGSPLSLECTVEGTSNPNLYWYRQAAGRGLQLLFYSVGIGQISSEVPQNLSASRPQDRQFILSSKKLLLSDSGFYLCAWSQGSPISGANVLTFGAGSRLTVL.

A single count supports this clone. The rearrangement uses TRBV28 and TRBJ1-5, with D uncertain. Germline values: CDR1 MDHEN, CDR2 SYDVKM. The CDR3 spans 15 residues. Trimming removed 6 bases at V and 2 bases at J, with 14 bases between. CDR3 sequence: CASSPLGLGNQPQHF. DNA of the CDR3: TGTGCCAGCAGCCCTCTGGGTTTGGGCAATCAGCCCCAGCATTTT.

V usage is TRBV7-8 and J usage is TRBJ2-7; D remains unclear. The CDR3 is made up of 13 amino acids. Trimming shortened V by 1 base and J by 3 bases, and 7 bases separated the two germline ends. CDR1 and CDR2 from the germline V gene are SGHVS and FQNEAQ. CDR3 nucleotides: TGTGCCAGCAGCTTAGGCGGCGGCTACGAGCAGTACTTC. Amino acid sequence: CASSLGGGYEQYF.

The genes are TRBV29-1 and TRBJ2-5; no clear D gene. With 5 bases removed from V and 2 bases from J, the gap between germline ends came to 15 bases. CDR3 size: 14 residues. The germline V gene encodes CDR1 SQVTM and CDR2 ANQGSEA. The DNA of the CDR3 is TGCAGCGTTCGTCTCGTGATCCCGCAAGAGACCCAGTACTTC. It is translated as CSVRLVIPQETQYF.

The chain recombines TRBV28 with TRBJ2-7; no clear D gene. Deletions cut 6 bases from V and 1 base from J, with 16 bases between. Germline V gives CDR1 MDHEN, CDR2 SYDVKM. This CDR3 spans 15 amino acids. The chain's CDR3 is CASSLGGAESYEQYF. The CDR3 nucleotides read TGTGCCAGCAGCTTGGGCGGTGCGGAGTCCTACGAGCAGTACTTC.

CDR3 bases: TGTGCCAGCAGCTTGTATGGCGGGACCAGCAATGAGCAGTTCTTC. Amino acids: CASSLYGGTSNEQFF. The chain links TRBV5-4 to TRBJ2-1; perhaps TRBD2 as D (6 bases). This CDR3 region has 15 residues. V was shortened by 1 base and J by 6 bases, with 14 bases between the two germline ends. Per germline, CDR1 SGHNT and CDR2 YYREEE (reference sequence). The whole variable domain, remainder taken from reference TRBV5-4 and TRBJ2-1, is ETGVTQSPTHLIKTRGQQVTLRCSSQSGHNTVSWYQQALGQGPQFIFQYYREEENGRGNFPPRFSGLQFPNYSSELNVNALELDDSALYLCASSLYGGTSNEQFFGPGTRLTVL.

CDR3 in amino acids: CASSLRDRGGYTF. DNA of the CDR3: TGCGCCAGCAGCTTGAGGGACAGGGGAGGCTACACCTTC. The rearrangement joins TRBV5-1 to TRBJ1-2; 10 bases are shared with TRBD1. The junction had 2 bases not matched to a gene; V was cut back by 1 base and J by 8 bases. Germline loops: CDR1 SGHRS, CDR2 YFSETQ. The CDR3 consists of 13 residues.

The chain carries TRBV11-3 and TRBJ1-1; a weak D match, TRBD1 (5 bases). CDR1 is SGHNT, CDR2 YENEEA, per germline. There are 14 residues in the CDR3. Trimming took off 5 bases at V and 0 bases at J, with 10 bases between the two ends. CDR3 DNA sequence: TGTGCCAGCAGCATGACAGCAATGAACACTGAAGCTTTCTTT. This encodes CASSMTAMNTEAFF.

V gene TRBV28 combines with J gene TRBJ2-5; 7 nucleotides align to TRBD1. Germline V gene lookup returns CDR1 MDHEN and CDR2 SYDVKM. The V gene end was trimmed by 3 bases and the J gene end by 5 bases; junction bases not matched to a gene: 9. The CDR3 consists of 15 residues. The DNA for the CDR3 is TGTGCCAGCAGTTTTGGGCAGGGGGTTTTGGAGACCCAGTACTTC. Protein sequence: CASSFGQGVLETQYF. Combining the CDR3 with reference TRBV28 and TRBJ2-5 gives the whole variable domain DVKVTQSSRYLVKRTGEKVFLECVQDMDHENMFWYRQDPGLGLRLIYFSYDVKMKEKGDIPEGYSVSREKKERFSLILESASTNQTSMYLCASSFGQGVLETQYFGPGTRLLVL.

The genes are TRBV9 and TRBJ2-2; no reliable D call. Deletions cut 0 bases from V and 4 bases from J, with 7 bases between. Germline V gene sequence: CDR1 SGDLS, CDR2 YYNGEE. The CDR3 covers 14 residues. CDR3 in amino acids: CASSVAPSTGELFF. The CDR3 bases are TGTGCCAGCAGCGTAGCTCCTTCCACCGGGGAGCTGTTTTTT.

The chain couples TRBV5-1 to TRBJ2-2; TRBD1 matches 7 bases. The CDR3 consists of 13 residues. Trimming removed 4 bases from V and 7 bases from J; junction bases left unmatched: 4. The germline gives CDR1 SGHRS, CDR2 YFSETQ. This CDR3 reads CASSLQGIGELFF. The CDR3 nucleotides read TGCGCCAGCAGCCTACAGGGGATCGGGGAGCTGTTTTTT. Using reference TRBV5-1 and TRBJ2-2 for the parts outside the CDR3, the full variable domain is KAGVTQTPRYLIKTRGQQVTLSCSPISGHRSVSWYQQTPGQGLQFLFEYFSETQRNKGNFPGRFSGRQFSNSRSEMNVSTLELGDSALYLCASSLQGIGELFFGEGSRLTVL.

The rearrangement links TRBV2 to TRBJ2-5; 15 nucleotides align to TRBD2. V lost 5 bases and J lost 11; bases outside the gene matches: 18. The CDR3 runs 18 residues. Germline V CDR1 and CDR2: SNHLY, FYNNEI. CDR3 amino acids: CASSPLGGLAGGLREQYF. The CDR3 DNA is TGTGCCAGCAGTCCGCTGGGGGGACTAGCGGGAGGATTGAGGGAGCAGTACTTC. Filled out from reference TRBV2 and TRBJ2-5, the complete variable domain reads EPEVTQTPSHQVTQMGQEVILRCVPISNHLYFYWYRQILGQKVEFLVSFYNNEISEKSEIFDDQFSVERPDGSNFTLKIRSTKLEDSAMYFCASSPLGGLAGGLREQYFGPGTRLLVL.

The CDR3 DNA reads as TGCGCCAGCAGCTCATCCGGGACAGAAAATTACAATGAGCAGTTCTTC. It specifies CASSSSGTENYNEQFF. The chain joins TRBV5-1 to TRBJ2-1; 7 bases align to TRBD1. Germline trimming cut 3 bases from V and 4 bases from J; bases unmatched to any gene: 10. Germline V gene sequence: CDR1 SGHRS, CDR2 YFSETQ. There are 16 residues in the CDR3.

DNA of the CDR3: TGTGCCAGCAGCTCGAGTTCCGATACGCAGTATTTT. Encoded protein: CASSSSSDTQYF. This chain joins TRBV11-3 and TRBJ2-3; D is ambiguous. The germline gives CDR1 SGHNT, CDR2 YENEEA. V was trimmed by 4 bases and J by 6 bases, leaving 8 bases between them. This CDR3 has 12 residues.

V is TRBV28 and J is TRBJ2-7, with D uncertain. This CDR3 is built from 12 residues. The V end lost 3 bases, the J end lost 3 bases, and 6 bases lay between the germline ends. Germline CDR1 reads MDHEN; CDR2 reads SYDVKM. The CDR3 protein is CASSFEDYEQYF. CDR3 sequence (DNA): TGTGCCAGCAGTTTCGAGGACTACGAGCAGTACTTC. The full variable domain, with the rest looked up from reference TRBV28 and TRBJ2-7, is DVKVTQSSRYLVKRTGEKVFLECVQDMDHENMFWYRQDPGLGLRLIYFSYDVKMKEKGDIPEGYSVSREKKERFSLILESASTNQTSMYLCASSFEDYEQYFGPGTRLTVT.

There are a few counts of this clone. This rearrangement joins TRBV5-1 to TRBJ2-7; 9 bases are a match to TRBD1. The junction had 2 bases not matched to a gene; V was cut back by 0 bases and J by 4 bases. The V gene's germline CDR1 is SGHRS and CDR2 YFSETQ. This CDR3 region has 14 residues. The CDR3 sequence is CASSLAGQGYEQYF. The CDR3 DNA is TGCGCCAGCAGCTTGGCGGGACAGGGTTACGAGCAGTACTTC.

There are a few counts of this clone. The chain has TRBV28 and TRBJ2-3, with TRBD1 identical over 10 bases. CDR1 is MDHEN and CDR2 is SYDVKM in the germline V gene. The CDR3 runs to 16 residues. J gave up 1 base and V 6 bases, and 7 bases lay outside the gene matches. The CDR3: CASSSRGTGGTDTQYF. CDR3 DNA sequence: TGTGCCAGCAGCAGTCGTGGGACAGGGGGCACAGATACGCAGTATTTT.

This clone was counted only a few times. This rearrangement joins TRBV11-2 to TRBJ2-5; no reliable D call. Looked up from germline, CDR1 is SGHAT and CDR2 is FQNNGV. V gave up 0 bases and J gave up 5 bases, with 4 bases separating them. CDR3 length: 12 residues. In nucleotides, the CDR3 is TGTGCCAGCAGCTTAGATACGGAGACCCAGTACTTC. Translation gives CASSLDTETQYF.

This chain joins TRBV4-2 and TRBJ2-3; possibly TRBD1 for D (6 bases). CDR3 length: 18 residues. The germline V gene has CDR1 LGHNA and CDR2 YNFKEQ. The germline V and J ends were trimmed by 3 bases and 2 bases, with 21 bases remaining between them. CDR3 sequence reads: CASSQKARTGIHTDTQYF. DNA for the CDR3: TGTGCCAGCAGCCAGAAGGCGAGAACAGGGATCCACACAGATACGCAGTATTTT.

V is TRBV11-3 and J is TRBJ2-3; D tentatively fits TRBD1 or TRBD2 (5 bases each). CDR1 and CDR2 (germline): SGHNT, YENEEA. V was trimmed by 4 bases and J by 3 bases, leaving 14 bases between them. This CDR3 contains 15 residues. CDR3 loop: CASSSARWGTDTQYF. DNA of the CDR3: TGTGCCAGCAGCTCCGCTCGGTGGGGGACAGATACGCAGTATTTT.

This clone was recorded once. The chain has TRBV2 and TRBJ2-2, with a tentative D call TRBD2 (5 bases). Trimming left V 7 bases short and J 2 bases short, with 11 bases between. Germline assignment: CDR1 SNHLY and CDR2 FYNNEI. The CDR3 contains 14 residues. Here the CDR3 reads CASTRTVNTGELFF. CDR3 nucleotide sequence: TGTGCCAGCACTAGGACTGTAAACACCGGGGAGCTGTTTTTT.

CDR3 sequence (DNA): TGTGCCAGCCCAACACGTATAGGGGGTAACTATGGCTACACCTTC. This codes for CASPTRIGGNYGYTF. This sequence joins TRBV6-4 and TRBJ1-2; D is possibly TRBD1 (6 bases). Looked up from germline, CDR1 is MRHNA and CDR2 is SNTAGT. The CDR3 has 15 amino acids. With 8 bases removed from V and 1 base from J, the gap between germline ends came to 17 bases.